Described below is a single T cell receptor (beta chain) sequence and its context. Its matching antigen is unknown. The sample is drawn from a study of cytomegalovirus exposure and HLA in healthy donors. Study overall: Early released data comprised about 84 million unique TCRs from HLA-typed donors.

The study ran its PCR with 60 Vbeta and 13 Jbeta primers. Data came from immunoSEQ multiplex PCR; TCRdb stores just in-frame clones and leaves some out. The sample yields roughly 130,000 clones, about 63% seen once. Findings and limits, study-wide: TCR beta sequences numbering 16,951 were associated with HLA alleles at 0.05 false discovery rate in a later analysis.

The TCR comes from a man in his thirties or forties in good health and CMV-seropositive. Sequences were obtained from PBMCs.

The CDR3 reads CASSSLGQGDLNEQFF. The CDR3 region has the DNA TGTGCCAGCAGTTCCCTTGGACAGGGGGATCTCAATGAGCAGTTCTTC. The genes are TRBV6-5 and TRBJ2-1, with 10 bases lining up with TRBD1. The CDR3 is 16 residues long. The V segment lost 4 bases and the J segment 6 bases; nucleotides outside the gene matches: 9. CDR1 and CDR2 from the germline V gene are MNHEY and SVGAGI.